This paragraph reports one T cell receptor (beta chain). The CDR3 has 12 amino acids. Germline lookup yields CDR1 ENHRY and CDR2 SYGVKD. Trimming left V 0 bases short and J 9 bases short, with 6 bases between. This entry belongs to a study of T cells after yellow fever vaccination. Study as a whole: The authors prepared low-cell-number fractions using SMART-Seq v4 Ultra Low Input.

The study made its TCR cDNA through 5'RACE template switching. That step introduced a universal primer site along with UMIs. From the 5' RACE reads, TCRdb called clonotypes with MiXCR, one entry per CDR3 protein. The table records some 80,000 distinct CDR3 sequences, about 14% of them present only once. This clonotype originated in a man in his late teens or twenties who received the YFV17D yellow fever vaccine. The input for sequencing was CD8+ T cells not binding an NS4B(214-222) dextramer, sorted from PBMCs, taken approximately 22 days after the first yellow fever vaccination. The rearrangement uses TRBV10-3 and TRBJ2-1; no clear D gene. The CDR3 DNA reads TGTGCCATCAGTGAGTCCCCGGGTGAGCAGTTCTTC. It encodes CAISESPGEQFF.